This T cell receptor beta chain stems from a study of blood T cells in healthy people across ages. General study results and limits: TCR beta diversity, measured per million T cells, fell in a roughly linear way with age. A strong correlation was found between TCR beta diversity and the percentage of naive T cells.

With a J-beta primer mix and a sample-barcoded 5' primer, a second PCR ran about 6 to 11 cycles. Each cDNA molecule was tagged by a template-switch adaptor with 12 random nucleotides. MiXCR, run by TCRdb on the 5' RACE reads, gives a single entry per CDR3 protein. The sample has about 970,000 distinct CDR3 sequences; roughly 50% are singletons. CDR3 length: 17 amino acids. In germline, CDR1 is SQVTM, CDR2 ANQGSEA. About this clonotype itself: The antigen remains undetermined.

Total RNA, at least 6 micrograms per sample, was extracted from PBMCs. V and J are TRBV29-1 and TRBJ2-7; D is possibly TRBD1 or TRBD2 (6 bases each). Near its end, the DNA agrees better with TRBJ2-5, so the J call may be wrong. The sample comprised blood. The source is a woman in her sixties in good health. CDR3 nucleotide sequence: TGCAGCGTCCGCGGGACAATGAGGGGTTATTACCAAGAGACCCAGTACTTC. It translates to CSVRGTMRGYYQETQYF.